These T cell receptor beta chains were read from a single sample in a study of T cells in Graves' hyperthyroidism and ophthalmopathy. TCRdb re-derived calls from the multiplex PCR reads in MiXCR, one entry per CDR3 protein. Of around 350,000 distinct CDR3 sequences listed, 13% to 15% are singletons. Sequencing used blood. The receptor set was obtained from a woman aged 55-69 years with Graves' ophthalmopathy. CDR3s include the opening cysteine and the closing phenylalanine or tryptophan. A D gene is named only where the DNA matches it firmly. Some rows have no size entry. The others give once, few or many, or a class for an expanded clone.

D: TRBD1
size: many
V: TRBV28
J: TRBJ1-3
CDR3: CASSLGGQLYGNTIYF
DNA: TGTGCCAGCAGTTTGGGGGGACAGTTATATGGAAACACCATATATTTT

D: NA
size: many
V: TRBV7-9
J: TRBJ2-5
CDR3: CASSLGGPRQETQYF
DNA: TGTGCCAGCAGCTTAGGGGGACCAAGACAAGAGACCCAGTACTTC

D: NA
size: many
V: TRBV7-9
J: TRBJ2-1
CDR3: CASRMTSNEQFF
DNA: TGTGCCAGCAGGATGACCAGCAATGAGCAGTTCTTC

D: NA
size: few
V: TRBV19
J: TRBJ1-1
CDR3: CASSIWGRANTEAFF
DNA: TGTGCCAGTAGTATTTGGGGCAGGGCCAACACTGAAGCTTTCTTT

D: NA
size: many
V: TRBV30
J: TRBJ1-1
CDR3: CAWTGEGVEAFF
DNA: TGTGCCTGGACTGGTGAGGGGGTGGAAGCTTTCTTT

D: NA
size: few
V: TRBV20-1
J: TRBJ1-1
CDR3: CSAREPPGRAFF
DNA: TGCAGTGCTAGAGAACCCCCGGGGAGAGCTTTCTTT

D: NA
size: NA
V: TRBV3-1
J: TRBJ1-5
CDR3: CASSQEAGNQPQHF
DNA: TGTGCCAGCAGCCAGGAGGCGGGTAATCAGCCCCAGCATTTT

D: NA
size: NA
V: TRBV9
J: TRBJ2-3
CDR3: CASSPFGGSTDTQYF
DNA: TGTGCCAGCTCCCCGTTTGGCGGTAGCACAGATACGCAGTATTTT

D: NA
size: few
V: TRBV11-2
J: TRBJ2-5
CDR3: CASSLGPVMQTQYF
DNA: TGTGCCAGCAGCTTAGGACCGGTGATGCAGACCCAGTACTTC

D: NA
size: few
V: TRBV5-1
J: TRBJ2-1
CDR3: CASSLGGLNEQFF
DNA: TGCGCCAGCAGCTTGGGAGGGCTCAATGAGCAGTTCTTC

D: NA
size: NA
V: TRBV3-1
J: TRBJ1-5
CDR3: CASSPGGGGTQPQHF
DNA: TGTGCCAGCAGCCCTGGGGGGGGAGGAACGCAGCCCCAGCATTTT

D: NA
size: many
V: TRBV4-1
J: TRBJ2-7
CDR3: CASSHILRGRLGSYEQYF
DNA: TGCGCCAGCAGCCACATTTTGAGAGGCAGATTGGGCTCCTACGAGCAGTACTTC

D: NA
size: NA
V: TRBV29-1
J: TRBJ2-1
CDR3: CSVEDGGNEQFF
DNA: TGCAGCGTTGAAGATGGGGGTAATGAGCAGTTCTTC

D: NA
size: few
V: TRBV28
J: TRBJ1-4
CDR3: CASRSSPNEKLFF
DNA: TGTGCCAGTCGCAGTTCCCCTAATGAAAAACTGTTTTTT

D: TRBD2
size: few
V: TRBV20-1
J: TRBJ2-7
CDR3: CSANPASGLANYEQYF
DNA: TGCAGTGCTAACCCGGCATCGGGACTAGCGAACTACGAGCAGTACTTC

D: TRBD2
size: NA
V: TRBV12-5
J: TRBJ2-2
CDR3: CASGFALRAGTSGRALLDGELFF
DNA: TGTGCTAGTGGTTTTGCGTTGCGCGCCGGGACTAGCGGGAGGGCCCTCCTGGACGGGGAGCTGTTTTTT

D: TRBD1
size: many
V: TRBV29-1
J: TRBJ2-7
CDR3: CSVGPGTGSYEQYF
DNA: TGCAGCGTTGGTCCCGGGACAGGGTCCTACGAGCAGTACTTC

D: TRBD2
size: once
V: TRBV7-2
J: TRBJ2-1
CDR3: CASSRTSGRNNEQFF
DNA: TGTGCCAGCAGCCGGACTAGCGGGAGAAACAATGAGCAGTTCTTC

D: NA
size: many
V: TRBV2
J: TRBJ2-7
CDR3: CASSERGAYSYEQYF
DNA: TGTGCCAGCAGTGAAAGGGGGGCTTACTCCTACGAGCAGTACTTC

D: NA
size: many
V: TRBV27
J: TRBJ2-3
CDR3: CASSSGSSTDTQYF
DNA: TGTGCCAGCAGTTCGGGGAGCAGCACAGATACGCAGTATTTT

D: NA
size: NA
V: TRBV7-2
J: TRBJ2-7
CDR3: CASSLAPLSSSYEQYF
DNA: TGTGCCAGCAGCTTGGCGCCACTGTCTAGCTCCTACGAGCAGTACTTC

D: NA
size: few
V: TRBV20-1
J: TRBJ1-1
CDR3: CSASKAERTEAFF
DNA: TGCAGTGCTAGCAAGGCGGAGAGGACTGAAGCTTTCTTT

D: TRBD1
size: many
V: TRBV20-1
J: TRBJ2-1
CDR3: CSAKGTGVSYNEQFF
DNA: TGCAGTGCTAAAGGGACAGGAGTCTCCTACAATGAGCAGTTCTTC

D: NA
size: few
V: TRBV5-1
J: TRBJ2-2
CDR3: CASSFRTRDTGELFF
DNA: TGCGCCAGCAGCTTCAGGACTCGCGACACCGGGGAGCTGTTTTTT

D: NA
size: NA
V: TRBV27
J: TRBJ1-4
CDR3: CASSSPGESEKLFF
DNA: TGTGCCAGCAGTTCCCCGGGGGAGAGCGAAAAACTGTTTTTT

D: TRBD2
size: few
V: TRBV15
J: TRBJ2-4
CDR3: CATSPVTGGLNIQYF
DNA: TGTGCCACCAGCCCTGTGACGGGAGGGCTTAACATTCAGTACTTC

D: TRBD1
size: few
V: TRBV13
J: TRBJ2-1
CDR3: CASSSPRGQASYNEQFF
DNA: TGTGCCAGCAGCTCCCCTCGCGGACAGGCTTCCTACAATGAGCAGTTCTTC

D: NA
size: many
V: TRBV2
J: TRBJ1-2
CDR3: CASSWDTALEGYTF
DNA: TGTGCCAGCAGTTGGGACACAGCACTTGAGGGCTACACCTTC

D: NA
size: many
V: TRBV6-1
J: TRBJ2-2
CDR3: CASRRGDRNTGELFF
DNA: TGTGCCAGCAGGAGGGGGGACAGGAACACCGGGGAGCTGTTTTTT

D: NA
size: many
V: TRBV30
J: TRBJ2-7
CDR3: CAWSTGGYEQYF
DNA: TGTGCCTGGAGTACAGGAGGGTACGAGCAGTACTTC

D: TRBD1
size: many
V: TRBV12-3/TRBV12-4
J: TRBJ1-6
CDR3: CASSRTGDSPLHF
DNA: TGTGCCAGCAGTCGGACAGGGGACTCACCCCTCCACTTT

D: TRBD1
size: many
V: TRBV6-1
J: TRBJ1-1
CDR3: CASIIGQGYTEAFF
DNA: TGTGCCAGCATTATAGGACAGGGGTACACTGAAGCTTTCTTT

D: NA
size: NA
V: TRBV29-1
J: TRBJ2-1
CDR3: CSVGRIAGVNEQFF
DNA: TGCAGCGTAGGGAGGATCGCCGGGGTCAATGAGCAGTTCTTC

D: TRBD2
size: many
V: TRBV20-1
J: TRBJ2-7
CDR3: CSARGSGGEQYF
DNA: TGCAGTGCTAGAGGTAGCGGGGGTGAGCAGTACTTC

D: TRBD1
size: many
V: TRBV2
J: TRBJ2-1
CDR3: CASDGTDYNEQFF
DNA: TGTGCCAGCGACGGGACAGACTACAATGAGCAGTTCTTC

D: NA
size: many
V: TRBV20-1
J: TRBJ2-2
CDR3: CSANGDGGTGELFF
DNA: TGCAGTGCGAACGGAGACGGGGGCACCGGGGAGCTGTTTTTT

D: TRBD1
size: many
V: TRBV6-1
J: TRBJ1-1
CDR3: CASSPLTGAETEAFF
DNA: TGTGCCAGCAGTCCGCTGACAGGGGCGGAGACTGAAGCTTTCTTT

D: NA
size: many
V: TRBV6-2/TRBV6-3
J: TRBJ1-6
CDR3: CASSRDGSSYNSPLHF
DNA: TGTGCCAGCAGTCGGGACGGGAGCTCCTATAATTCACCCCTCCACTTT